The 31 T cell receptor beta chains in this list originate from one sample, sequenced in a study of blood T cell repertoires in COVID-19. This table comes from immunoSEQ multiplex PCR, and its TCRdb copy is limited to in-frame clones, with some not included. The table includes 380,000 or so clones, roughly 90% detected once. Sequencing used peripheral blood. The receptor source for this set is a middle-aged man with acute or convalescent COVID-19.

This clone appeared once. The chain employs TRBV7-3 and TRBJ1-4; D is uncertain. With 7 bases removed from V and 7 bases from J, the gap between germline ends came to 22 bases. The CDR3 extends over 16 amino acids. Germline-derived CDR1 and CDR2 are SGHTA and FQGTGA. CDR3: CASTWEGLILCEKLFF. The CDR3 nucleotides read TGTGCCAGCACCTGGGAGGGATTGATACTTTGTGAAAAACTGTTTTTT.

V and J are TRBV30 and TRBJ1-6; 8 nucleotides agree with TRBD1. Unmatched junction bases numbered 4, after V lost 8 bases and J lost 7 bases. Germline CDR1 and CDR2: GTSNPN and SVGIG (reference sequence). The CDR3 contains 12 residues. CDR3 nucleotide sequence: TGTGCCGGGACAGGAGGAAATTCACCCCTCCACTTT. Encoded protein: CAGTGGNSPLHF. The full variable domain, rest sourced from reference TRBV30 and TRBJ1-6, is SQTIHQWPATLVQPVGSPLSLECTVEGTSNPNLYWYRQAAGRGLQLLFYSVGIGQISSEVPQNLSASRPQDRQFILSSKKLLLSDSGFYLCAGTGGNSPLHFGNGTRLTVT.

This rearrangement joins TRBV6-5 to TRBJ2-7; weak D call: TRBD1 (5 bases). Germline V gene sequence: CDR1 MNHEY, CDR2 SVGAGI. Trimming stripped 5 bases from V and 6 bases from J, with 11 bases between. The CDR3 spans 12 residues. CDR3 sequence: CASSRTGSEQYF. CDR3 in DNA: TGTGCCAGCAGTCGCACAGGTTCCGAGCAGTACTTC.

The V call is TRBV9, the J call TRBJ2-1; 9 nucleotides match TRBD2. Germline loops: CDR1 SGDLS, CDR2 YYNGEE. The CDR3 contains 17 residues. After removal of 3 bases from V and 9 bases from J, the junction contained 16 bases not matched to a gene. The chain's CDR3 is CASSAYGAGGAVGEQFF. In nucleotides, the CDR3 is TGTGCCAGCAGCGCTTACGGGGCGGGAGGGGCCGTAGGTGAGCAGTTCTTC.

V gene TRBV9 combines with J gene TRBJ2-1, with TRBD2 as a possible D gene (6 bases). CDR1 is SGDLS and CDR2 is YYNGEE in the germline V gene. The CDR3 has 17 residues. With 0 bases removed from V and 0 bases from J, the gap between germline ends came to 13 bases. This CDR3 reads CASSVDPGVSSYNEQFF. The CDR3 coding sequence is TGTGCCAGCAGCGTAGATCCGGGGGTCAGCTCCTACAATGAGCAGTTCTTC.

Concerning this clone itself: The same CDR3 also results from other DNA sequences found in this sample. The rearrangement links TRBV28 to TRBJ1-5; D is perhaps TRBD1 (6 bases). CDR3 length: 15 residues. Germline V CDR1 and CDR2: MDHEN, SYDVKM. Trimming took 3 bases from V and 2 from J, leaving 11 bases between them. The CDR3 DNA follows: TGTGCCAGCAGTTTCGGGGCAGGGGGCAATCAGCCCCAGCATTTT. Protein: CASSFGAGGNQPQHF.

This clone appeared a single time. J is TRBJ2-1 and V is TRBV5-4, with D perhaps matching TRBD2 (6 bases). CDR1 is SGHNT, CDR2 YYREEE, per germline (reference sequence). V lost 6 bases to trimming and J lost 8 bases, with 18 bases between them. The length of the CDR3 is 14 residues. CDR3 nucleotide sequence: TGTGCCAGCACCCTGCAGGAGGGCCGATATGAGCAGTTCTTC. This codes for CASTLQEGRYEQFF.

J is TRBJ2-3 and V is TRBV10-3; 10 bases line up with TRBD1. V shed 10 bases, J shed 2 bases, and the junction held 12 bases outside the gene matches. The CDR3 is 16 residues long. CDR1 is ENHRY, CDR2 SYGVKD, per germline. The DNA for the CDR3 is TGTGCCACCAAGGGGGGACAGGGGCGAACCACAGATACGCAGTATTTT. Its protein is CATKGGQGRTTDTQYF.

The chain carries TRBV7-2 and TRBJ2-4, with D perhaps TRBD2 (5 bases). CDR3 length: 15 residues. Germline assignment: CDR1 SGHTA and CDR2 FQGNSA. V gave up 1 base and J gave up 12 bases, with 19 bases separating them. The CDR3 DNA is TGTGCCAGCAGCTTAGAATCTGGAGGCCTCACGGATCAGTACTTC. Amino acid sequence: CASSLESGGLTDQYF.

The genes are TRBV12-3 or TRBV12-4 and TRBJ1-2; D is uncertain. The germline V and J ends were trimmed by 8 bases and 5 bases, with 15 bases remaining between them. This CDR3 contains 13 residues. The CDR3 is CASRKGVSYGYTF. The CDR3 bases are TGTGCCAGCCGCAAAGGAGTTTCGTATGGCTACACCTTC.

This chain uses TRBV15 with TRBJ2-7, with D perhaps TRBD1 (6 bases). The V and J ends lost 0 bases and 6 bases respectively, with 15 bases between them. The CDR3 covers 15 residues. From germline, CDR1 is LNHNV and CDR2 YYDKDF (reference sequence). The chain's CDR3 is CATSRDLTGTSEQYF. The CDR3 DNA sequence: TGTGCCACCAGCAGAGATCTCACAGGGACGTCCGAGCAGTACTTC.

This clone was seen a single time. Other DNA variants within this sample encode the same CDR3. This chain joins TRBV27 and TRBJ1-5; D is unresolved. V dropped 3 bases and J dropped 2 bases, with 5 bases sitting between them. CDR1 MNHEY and CDR2 SMNVEV come from the germline V gene (reference sequence). This CDR3 comprises 13 residues. In DNA form, the CDR3 reads TGTGCCAGCAGTTTCCGTCGCAATCAGCCCCAGCATTTT. This sequence encodes CASSFRRNQPQHF.

The V gene is TRBV5-5, the J gene TRBJ2-1, with 7 bases aligning to TRBD2. This CDR3 has 16 residues. Germline V lookup: CDR1 SGHKS, CDR2 YYEKEE (reference sequence). V shed 0 bases and J 0 bases; nucleotides not matched to a gene: 3. CDR3 protein: CASSLGGLSSYNEQFF. DNA of the CDR3: TGTGCCAGCAGCTTGGGGGGACTAAGCTCCTACAATGAGCAGTTCTTC.

The rearrangement uses TRBV6-6 and TRBJ1-5, with D tentatively TRBD1 (5 bases). The CDR3 runs 14 residues. Deletions cut 7 bases from V and 4 bases from J, with 14 bases between. The germline V gene has CDR1 MNHNY and CDR2 SVGAGI (reference sequence). The CDR3 is CASTVAGLNQPQHF. The CDR3 DNA is TGTGCCAGCACCGTCGCGGGGCTAAATCAGCCCCAGCATTTT.

The DNA of the CDR3 is TGTGCCAGCAGGCGAAGGCTAGCGGGGATAAACACCGGGGAGCTGTTTTTT. Its protein product is CASRRRLAGINTGELFF. This chain joins TRBV5-6 and TRBJ2-2; 9 bases fit TRBD2. Per germline, CDR1 SGHDT and CDR2 YYEEEE. Losses at the gene ends were 5 bases for V and 2 bases for J; bases not matched to a gene: 10. The CDR3 extends over 17 amino acids.

The rearrangement links TRBV4-2 to TRBJ2-2; 10 nucleotides match TRBD2. Germline V gene sequence: CDR1 LGHNA, CDR2 YNFKEQ. The CDR3 has 22 amino acids. J was trimmed by 6 bases and V by 1 base; bases with no gene match: 23. CDR3 amino acids: CASSQVEGGQLAGVSDAGELFF. In nucleotides, the CDR3 is TGTGCCAGCAGCCAAGTCGAGGGAGGACAGCTAGCGGGAGTATCGGACGCCGGGGAGCTGTTTTTT.

The chain uses TRBV12-5 and TRBJ2-3; 7 positions agree with TRBD2. CDR1 and CDR2 (germline): LGHNT, FRNRAP. CDR3 length: 15 residues. The V segment lost 5 bases and the J segment 3 bases; nucleotides outside the gene matches: 8. The CDR3: CASGLGGGSTDTQYF. For the CDR3, the DNA is TGTGCTAGTGGTCTGGGGGGAGGGTCGACAGATACGCAGTATTTT.

The chain joins TRBV5-1 to TRBJ1-6; D perhaps matches TRBD1 (6 bases). The germline CDR1 and CDR2 sequences are SGHRS and YFSETQ. This CDR3 has 18 residues. The V gene lost 0 bases and the J gene lost 0 bases, with 13 bases spanning the gap. The CDR3 DNA reads as TGCGCCAGCAGCTTGGGACAGGCTCAGAGCTCCTATAATTCACCCCTCCACTTT. Protein: CASSLGQAQSSYNSPLHF.

The chain links TRBV3-1 (or the pseudogene TRBV3-2) to TRBJ1-1, with D uncertain. Trimming took 0 bases from V and 1 from J, leaving 9 bases between them. The CDR3 length is 15 residues. Germline lookup yields CDR1 LGHDT and CDR2 YNNKEL (reference sequence). The CDR3 DNA reads as TGTGCCAGCAGCCAAGATCCACAACAGAACACTGAAGCTTTCTTT. It encodes CASSQDPQQNTEAFF.

The J gene is TRBJ1-1, the V gene TRBV7-9, with TRBD1 identical over 7 bases. CDR1 and CDR2 from the germline V gene are SEHNR and FQNEAQ (reference sequence). This CDR3 is 14 amino acids long. With V trimmed by 5 bases and J by 3 bases, 6 bases remained unmatched. CDR3 protein: CASSATGADTEAFF. The CDR3 DNA is TGTGCCAGCAGCGCCACAGGGGCGGACACTGAAGCTTTCTTT.

V and J are TRBV2 and TRBJ1-1; 7 bases agree with TRBD1. CDR3 length: 11 amino acids. Germline lookup yields CDR1 SNHLY and CDR2 FYNNEI. Germline trimming cut 7 bases from V and 6 bases from J; bases unmatched to any gene: 2. DNA of the CDR3: TGTGCCAGCATACAGGGGCCTGAAGCTTTCTTT. The encoded protein is CASIQGPEAFF.

This clone was seen a few times. This chain uses TRBV2 with TRBJ2-1; no clear D gene. This CDR3 region has 11 residues. Trimming removed 6 bases from V and 8 bases from J, with 8 bases in between. Looked up from germline, CDR1 is SNHLY and CDR2 is FYNNEI. The CDR3 reads CASRPLDEQFF. The CDR3 bases are TGTGCCAGCAGACCACTCGATGAGCAGTTCTTC.

This chain joins TRBV6-5 and TRBJ1-2; 12 nucleotides agree with TRBD1. After removal of 7 bases from V and 5 bases from J, the junction contained 8 bases not matched to a gene. Germline V gene lookup returns CDR1 MNHEY and CDR2 SVGAGI. There are 15 residues in the CDR3. The CDR3 loop is CASKPGQGASYGYTF. The CDR3 DNA follows: TGTGCCAGCAAACCGGGACAGGGGGCATCTTATGGCTACACCTTC.

The chain couples TRBV4-2 to TRBJ1-3; unclear D gene. Trimming shortened V by 0 bases and J by 0 bases, and 6 bases separated the two germline ends. CDR3 length equals 15 residues. The germline gives CDR1 LGHNA, CDR2 YNFKEQ. In nucleotides, the CDR3 is TGTGCCAGCAGCCAAGAATCGTTCTCTGGAAACACCATATATTTT. Translating it yields CASSQESFSGNTIYF.

V is TRBV11-1 and J is TRBJ2-1, with 7 bases fitting TRBD1. The V and J ends lost 2 bases and 4 bases, in that order; junction bases with no gene match: 8. This CDR3 region has 16 residues. Germline CDR1 and CDR2: SGHAT and FQDESV (reference sequence). The CDR3 DNA follows: TGTGCCAGCAGCTTATCGGGACAGCTAACTTACAATGAGCAGTTCTTC. This encodes CASSLSGQLTYNEQFF.

This chain links TRBV7-9 with TRBJ1-2; 7 bases map to TRBD1. The ends lost 1 base at V and 4 bases at J; junction bases unmatched: 3. Germline loops: CDR1 SEHNR, CDR2 FQNEAQ (reference sequence). The CDR3 extends over 14 amino acids. The CDR3 region has the DNA TGTGCCAGCAGCTTAGGGACAGGCACCTATGGCTACACCTTC. As protein: CASSLGTGTYGYTF.

V gene TRBV9 combines with J gene TRBJ1-1; TRBD1 is a possible D gene (6 bases). Germline V gene data show CDR1 as SGDLS and CDR2 as YYNGEE. Trimming left V 4 bases short and J 0 bases short, with 22 bases between. The CDR3 runs to 18 residues. CDR3: CASSQTQGYPSVNTEAFF. The DNA for the CDR3 is TGTGCCAGCAGCCAAACTCAGGGGTATCCAAGCGTGAACACTGAAGCTTTCTTT.

The V call is TRBV10-3, the J call TRBJ2-2; TRBD2 is a possible D gene (6 bases). Germline lookup yields CDR1 ENHRY and CDR2 SYGVKD. The V end lost 4 bases, the J end lost 5 bases, and 14 bases lay between the germline ends. This CDR3 is built from 15 residues. CDR3 bases: TGTGCCATCAGTGGTTCGGAGGGGCATACCGGGGAGCTGTTTTTT. Encoded protein: CAISGSEGHTGELFF.

This clone was detected a few times. The CDR3 DNA follows: TGCGCCAGCAGCTTGGATCTGGGCTTCGCTGAAGGGGTGAACACTGAAGCTTTCTTT. The encoded protein is CASSLDLGFAEGVNTEAFF. This chain joins TRBV5-1 and TRBJ1-1; TRBD1 is a possible D gene (5 bases). Per the germline V gene, CDR1 is SGHRS and CDR2 is YFSETQ. This CDR3 spans 19 amino acids. V was pared by 0 bases and J by 0 bases, with 21 bases between.

This clone appeared a single time. The chain carries TRBV28 and TRBJ2-1; TRBD2 matches at 10 bases. V was clipped by 3 bases and J by 8 bases; unmatched bases: 10. There are 16 residues in the CDR3. Germline V gene lookup returns CDR1 MDHEN and CDR2 SYDVKM. As DNA, the CDR3 is TGTGCCAGCAGTTTCATTGTAGCGGGAGGAGGGTATGAGCAGTTCTTC. Its protein is CASSFIVAGGGYEQFF.

This clone was seen only once. The chain links TRBV9 to TRBJ2-7; TRBD2 might be the D (6 bases). Trimming stripped 3 bases from V and 4 bases from J, with 14 bases between. Looked up from germline, CDR1 is SGDLS and CDR2 is YYNGEE. The CDR3 is 14 residues long. The CDR3 DNA reads TGTGCCAGCAGCGCCGGAGGGATCGGTTACGAGCAGTACTTC. Translating it yields CASSAGGIGYEQYF.